This is a list of T cell receptor beta chains from one sample in a study of blood T cell repertoires in COVID-19. Clones were sequenced by immunoSEQ multiplex PCR, and TCRdb holds only the in-frame ones, with some missing. The sample holds around 270,000 clones, approximately 89% seen once. The sequencing input was PBMCs or T cells enriched from blood (not recorded which). These receptors were taken from a woman between 35 and 50 years old who had been exposed to COVID-19. The CDR3 runs from the conserved cysteine through the conserved F or W. The D gene is left open where the match is weak. Expanded clones get a size class; other rows say once, few or many, or leave the size out.

clone size	V gene	J gene	D gene	CDR3 protein	CDR3 DNA
NA	TRBV30	TRBJ1-2	NA	CAWWDIYGYTF	TGTGCCTGGTGGGACATCTATGGCTACACCTTC
NA	TRBV6-5	TRBJ2-7	NA	CASSRGGMGPYEQYF	TGTGCCAGCAGTAGGGGAGGAATGGGTCCCTACGAGCAGTACTTC
few	TRBV4-1	TRBJ2-7	TRBD2	CASSPGTSSYEQYF	TGCGCCAGCAGCCCCGGGACTAGCTCCTACGAGCAGTACTTC
NA	TRBV6-2/TRBV6-3	TRBJ1-5	NA	CASSYIPSPRDSNQPQHF	TGTGCCAGCAGTTACATCCCTTCCCCTCGCGATAGCAATCAGCCCCAGCATTTT
few	TRBV21-1	TRBJ1-1	NA	CASSTWGGWNTEAFF	TGTGCCAGCAGCACCTGGGGGGGGTGGAACACTGAAGCTTTCTTT
NA	TRBV2	TRBJ1-5	TRBD1	CASSAGTGGRQPQHF	TGTGCCAGCAGTGCCGGGACAGGGGGACGTCAGCCCCAGCATTTT
NA	TRBV4-3	TRBJ1-2	NA	CASSQDPAGLPNYGYTF	TGCGCCAGCAGCCAAGATCCCGCTGGACTTCCTAACTATGGCTACACCTTC
NA	TRBV6-5	TRBJ2-2	NA	CASSSFDQLNTGELFF	TGTGCCAGCAGTTCGTTCGATCAACTCAACACCGGGGAGCTGTTTTTT
NA	TRBV15	TRBJ2-5	NA	CATSRDTQGTQYF	TGTGCCACCAGCAGAGATACGCAGGGGACCCAGTACTTC
NA	TRBV2	TRBJ1-1	TRBD1	CASRQGVNTEAFF	TGTGCCAGCAGACAGGGGGTGAACACTGAAGCTTTCTTT
NA	TRBV7-2	TRBJ1-2	TRBD1	CASSLVPGQGAPGYTF	TGTGCCAGCAGCTTAGTCCCGGGACAGGGGGCGCCTGGCTACACCTTC
NA	TRBV3-1/TRBV3-2	TRBJ2-7	NA	CASAKRLDSGKRYEQYF	TGTGCCAGCGCCAAGAGGTTGGACAGTGGCAAACGCTACGAGCAGTACTTC
NA	TRBV18	TRBJ2-2	NA	CASSPTRQSGELFF	TGTGCCAGCTCACCGACTCGGCAGTCCGGGGAGCTGTTTTTT